This T cell receptor (beta chain) stems from a study of blood T cell repertoires in COVID-19. Whole-study context: PBMCs, B-cell-depleted T cells, or T cells were the source of the cDNA or gDNA that made up the material.

The participants were between about 18 and 90 years old and came from about two dozen US areas. Authors' methods: Estimates of nucleated cell counts were drawn from the amplification of reference gene primers. The protocol was immunoSEQ multiplex PCR, while the TCRdb copy is restricted to in-frame clones and leaves out a portion. Clone size and V and J calls were adopted from that table, with D and trimming inferred from the DNA. Of under 450,000 clones listed, over 75% are singletons. The sequence was collected from a man aged 25-45 years who had recovered from COVID-19. The sample comprised PBMCs or T cells enriched from blood (not recorded which).

As DNA, the CDR3 is TGTGCCAGCAGCACGGGGAGAGGGGGCGGCACCTTC. This encodes CASSTGRGGGTF. The rearrangement uses TRBV12-3 or TRBV12-4 and TRBJ1-2; 7 nucleotides line up with TRBD1. CDR3 length: 12 residues. Trimming at V came to 6 bases and at J to 13 bases, leaving 11 bases not matched to a gene.